These 27 T cell receptor beta chains were sequenced from one sample in a study of T-cell reconstitution after alpha-beta-depleted transplantation in children. Molecular barcoding with unique molecular identifiers was used for the TCRbeta library. TCRdb re-analysed the PCR reads in MiXCR, keeping a single row per CDR3 protein. This sample has about 510,000 distinct CDR3 sequences, with about an eighth found just once. The material sequenced was PBMCs, mostly from graft donor cells, taken 180 days after TCRalphabeta/CD19-depleted stem cell transplant. The receptors were sampled from a female patient aged 2 to 10 who had a stem cell transplant for aplastic anemia, so the T cells may come from the graft donor.

This chain joins TRBV7-2 and TRBJ2-5, with D perhaps matching TRBD2 (6 bases). V dropped 0 bases and J dropped 0 bases, with 11 bases sitting between them. Germline values: CDR1 SGHTA, CDR2 FQGNSA. This CDR3 spans 16 amino acids. DNA for the CDR3: TGTGCCAGCAGCTTAGCCTGGAGGGCCAACCAAGAGACCCAGTACTTC. It yields the protein CASSLAWRANQETQYF.

This clonotype was picked up a small number of times. The rearrangement uses TRBV7-2 and TRBJ1-1; 8 bases are shared with TRBD1. The CDR3 runs to 15 residues. V gave up 5 bases and J gave up 1 base; unmatched junction bases: 6. Germline V gene lookup returns CDR1 SGHTA and CDR2 FQGNSA. CDR3 coding DNA: TGTGCCAGCAGCACGACAGGGGCCCAGAACACTGAAGCTTTCTTT. Amino acid sequence: CASSTTGAQNTEAFF. Full variable domain (rest looked up from reference TRBV7-2 and TRBJ1-1): GAGVSQSPSNKVTEKGKDVELRCDPISGHTALYWYRQSLGQGLEFLIYFQGNSAPDKSGLPSDRFSAERTGGSVSTLTIQRTQQEDSAVYLCASSTTGAQNTEAFFGQGTRLTVV.

This clonotype was seen more than once but under ten times. The chain couples TRBV7-9 to TRBJ2-1; the D gene could be TRBD1 or TRBD2 (5 bases each). Germline CDR1 and CDR2: SEHNR and FQNEAQ (reference sequence). CDR3 length: 14 amino acids. Between the trimmed V and J ends, which lost 5 bases and 8 bases, there was a span of 16 bases. The CDR3: CASSIRGTEDEQFF. The CDR3 coding sequence is TGTGCCAGCAGCATACGAGGGACCGAGGATGAGCAGTTCTTC.

The V call is TRBV4-3, the J call TRBJ2-1; D ambiguous. The germline V gene has CDR1 LGHNA and CDR2 YSLEER. The CDR3 is made up of 12 amino acids. V lost 3 bases and J lost 5, with 5 bases in between. The CDR3 spells CASSQGNNEQFF. The CDR3 DNA sequence: TGCGCCAGCAGCCAGGGTAACAATGAGCAGTTCTTC.

The chain employs TRBV7-9 and TRBJ2-1; D is uncertain. Trimming cost V 2 bases and J 8 bases, with 16 bases left between them. CDR1 is SEHNR, CDR2 FQNEAQ, per germline (reference sequence). CDR3 length: 15 residues. CDR3 in DNA: TGTGCCAGCAGCTTAATCCGACCCTGGTGGGATGAGCAGTTCTTC. Translating gives CASSLIRPWWDEQFF.

This clonotype was counted a few times. The CDR3 DNA follows: TGTGCCAGCAGTTCCGGTGGACAGGGCAATCAGCCCCAGCATTTT. Translated: CASSSGGQGNQPQHF. The J gene is TRBJ1-5, the V gene TRBV28, with 7 bases lining up with TRBD1. The CDR3 spans 15 residues. Trimming took 4 bases from V and 2 from J; bases not matched to a gene: 5. The germline V gene encodes CDR1 MDHEN and CDR2 SYDVKM.

This chain uses TRBV7-2 with TRBJ2-3; 12 bases agree with TRBD2. V was pared by 5 bases and J by 2 bases, with 8 bases of the junction left unmatched. Germline loops: CDR1 SGHTA, CDR2 FQGNSA. This CDR3 contains 17 residues. CDR3 sequence reads: CASSQHGTSGFTDTQYF. The CDR3 DNA follows: TGTGCCAGCAGCCAGCACGGGACTAGCGGGTTCACAGATACGCAGTATTTT.

The CDR3 nucleotides read TGTGCCAGCAGATCCGGGACGGCTAGCAATCAGCCCCAGCATTTT. Translated, it gives CASRSGTASNQPQHF. The chain employs TRBV28 and TRBJ1-5, with D possibly being TRBD1 (5 bases). Trimming left V 6 bases short and J 0 bases short, with 12 bases between. In germline, CDR1 is MDHEN, CDR2 SYDVKM. The CDR3 has 15 amino acids. The entire variable domain, with the rest obtained from reference TRBV28 and TRBJ1-5, is as follows: DVKVTQSSRYLVKRTGEKVFLECVQDMDHENMFWYRQDPGLGLRLIYFSYDVKMKEKGDIPEGYSVSREKKERFSLILESASTNQTSMYLCASRSGTASNQPQHFGDGTRLSIL.

The chain couples TRBV6-1 to TRBJ1-4; possibly TRBD1 for D (6 bases). The CDR3 spans 14 residues. Trimming took off 6 bases at V and 5 bases at J, with 13 bases between the two ends. Germline values: CDR1 MNHNS, CDR2 SASEGT. The CDR3 bases are TGTGCCAGCAGCCCCAGGGACATCAATGAAAAACTGTTTTTT. It is translated as CASSPRDINEKLFF.

The chain uses TRBV4-2 and TRBJ1-6; D is perhaps TRBD1 (5 bases). The CDR3 runs to 16 residues. Germline V lookup: CDR1 LGHNA, CDR2 YNFKEQ. V was cut by 0 bases and J by 7 bases, with 13 bases left in between. The CDR3 DNA follows: TGTGCCAGCAGCCAAGATAGCAGGGTTTGGAATTCACCCCTCCACTTT. This sequence encodes CASSQDSRVWNSPLHF.

The V and J genes are TRBV25-1 and TRBJ2-1, with TRBD1 matching 12 bases. Germline trimming cut 4 bases from V and 0 bases from J; bases unmatched to any gene: 10. CDR1 MGHDK and CDR2 SYGVNS come from the germline V gene. CDR3 length: 19 residues. DNA of the CDR3: TGTGCCAGCAGTGCAGTCCCGGGACAGGGGGCAAGCTCCTACAATGAGCAGTTCTTC. This codes for CASSAVPGQGASSYNEQFF.

This clonotype was observed a few times. The V gene is TRBV4-3, the J gene TRBJ2-1; no reliable D call. Deletions cut 0 bases from V and 7 bases from J, with 22 bases between. Germline CDR1 LGHNA, CDR2 YSLEER. This CDR3 is 18 amino acids long. CDR3 in amino acids: CASSQDPVTEVYGNEQFF. In DNA form, the CDR3 reads TGCGCCAGCAGCCAAGATCCGGTTACTGAGGTATATGGAAATGAGCAGTTCTTC.

This clonotype turned up a few times. The V call is TRBV7-9, the J call TRBJ2-1; TRBD2 aligns across 9 bases. Germline V lookup: CDR1 SEHNR, CDR2 FQNEAQ (reference sequence). The CDR3 spans 15 residues. V shed 2 bases, J shed 8 bases, and the junction held 7 bases outside the gene matches. The CDR3: CASSLRREGPHEQFF. The CDR3 coding sequence is TGTGCCAGCAGCTTACGGCGGGAGGGCCCGCATGAGCAGTTCTTC.

The chain carries TRBV27 and TRBJ2-1, with D possibly TRBD2 on 5 matching bases. Germline loops: CDR1 MNHEY, CDR2 SMNVEV (reference sequence). Between the trimmed V and J ends, which lost 4 bases and 15 bases, there was a span of 16 bases. The CDR3 has 12 amino acids. In DNA, the CDR3 is TGTGCCAGCAGTTCCGAGGGCGGTCGGTGGTTCTTC. Its translation is CASSSEGGRWFF.

Here the CDR3 DNA reads TGCGCCAGCAGCCGTGAAACAGGGGCAGCTAATGAAAAACTGTTTTTT. Amino acids: CASSRETGAANEKLFF. The rearrangement joins TRBV5-1 to TRBJ1-4, with TRBD1 matching over 7 bases. The CDR3 is made up of 16 amino acids. Trimming cost V 4 bases and J 3 bases; bases outside gene matches: 9. From germline, CDR1 is SGHRS and CDR2 YFSETQ.

This clonotype came up a few times. The chain has TRBV7-2 and TRBJ1-4, with D hard to call. The CDR3 loop spans 14 amino acids. From germline, CDR1 is SGHTA and CDR2 FQGNSA. Trimming removed 0 bases from V and 7 bases from J, with 9 bases in between. The CDR3 nucleotides read TGTGCCAGCAGCTTAGCGGAGGCGGGTGAAAAACTGTTTTTT. It is translated as CASSLAEAGEKLFF.

This clonotype was seen once. The rearrangement joins TRBV30 to TRBJ1-1; D remains ambiguous. The V end was cut by 0 bases, the J end by 2 bases, with 10 bases between. Germline CDR1 GTSNPN, CDR2 SVGIG (reference sequence). The CDR3 loop spans 14 amino acids. The CDR3 sequence is CAWSVRLVNTEAFF. The CDR3, as DNA: TGTGCCTGGAGTGTACGTTTGGTCAACACTGAAGCTTTCTTT. The full variable domain, rest sourced from reference TRBV30 and TRBJ1-1, is SQTIHQWPATLVQPVGSPLSLECTVEGTSNPNLYWYRQAAGRGLQLLFYSVGIGQISSEVPQNLSASRPQDRQFILSSKKLLLSDSGFYLCAWSVRLVNTEAFFGQGTRLTVV.

There are a few counts of this clonotype. The V call is TRBV27, the J call TRBJ2-7, with 12 bases matching TRBD1. After removal of 4 bases from V and 3 bases from J, the junction contained 10 bases not matched to a gene. The germline gives CDR1 MNHEY, CDR2 SMNVEV (reference sequence). CDR3 length equals 17 residues. CDR3 region: CASSWGSGTGGVYEQYF. In nucleotides, the CDR3 is TGTGCCAGCAGTTGGGGATCGGGGACAGGGGGCGTCTACGAGCAGTACTTC.

The chain uses TRBV4-3 and TRBJ2-1; 8 positions agree with TRBD2. V gave up 4 bases and J gave up 1 base; unmatched junction bases: 9. CDR1 and CDR2 from the germline V gene are LGHNA and YSLEER. This CDR3 comprises 17 residues. The CDR3 protein is CASSRELAAFSYNEQFF. As DNA, the CDR3 is TGCGCCAGCAGCCGTGAACTAGCGGCGTTTTCCTACAATGAGCAGTTCTTC.

In its sample, this clonotype was seen many times. This rearrangement joins TRBV12-3 or TRBV12-4 to TRBJ2-6, with D unclear. The CDR3 runs to 12 residues. V was shortened by 9 bases and J by 2 bases, with 5 bases between the two germline ends. The CDR3 sequence is CASWAGANVLTF. The DNA of the CDR3 is TGTGCCAGTTGGGCTGGGGCCAACGTCCTGACTTTC.

The rearrangement uses TRBV20-1 and TRBJ1-1; 10 positions agree with TRBD1. V dropped 4 bases and J dropped 3; count of bases not matched to a gene: 5. The CDR3 has 14 amino acids. The germline V gene has CDR1 DFQATT and CDR2 SNEGSKA (reference sequence). The CDR3 bases are TGCAGTGCTACTCGACAGGGGGCGGACACTGAAGCTTTCTTT. Translation gives CSATRQGADTEAFF.

This clonotype was seen only a few times. This chain connects TRBV7-2 to TRBJ2-7; possible D gene TRBD2, 6 bases. V dropped 1 base and J dropped 6 bases, with 16 bases sitting between them. This CDR3 is 15 amino acids long. Germline CDR1 reads SGHTA; CDR2 reads FQGNSA. The CDR3 DNA reads as TGTGCCAGCAGCTTAGGGGGGTGGGGGGAAAGCGAGCAGTACGTC. Amino acid sequence: CASSLGGWGESEQYV.

This clonotype was found many times. The chain joins TRBV28 to TRBJ1-2; D is possibly TRBD1 (5 bases). CDR1 and CDR2 (germline): MDHEN, SYDVKM. V lost 2 bases and J 5 bases, leaving 15 bases between the germline ends. This CDR3 contains 15 residues. This chain's CDR3 is CASSLPWGGRYGYTF. The CDR3, as DNA: TGTGCCAGCAGTTTACCTTGGGGGGGTCGGTATGGCTACACCTTC.

In its sample, this clonotype was seen many times. The rearrangement joins TRBV29-1 to TRBJ2-2; TRBD1 matches 7 bases. The CDR3 consists of 14 residues. Germline values: CDR1 SQVTM, CDR2 ANQGSEA. Unmatched junction bases numbered 6, after V lost 6 bases and J lost 2 bases. DNA for the CDR3: TGCAGCGTCAGGGGGACAGTCAACACCGGGGAGCTGTTTTTT. Translation gives CSVRGTVNTGELFF.

This clonotype appeared a few times. The CDR3 nucleotides read TGTGCCAGCAGCCCGACGGGACAGGGGCGAAATGAGCAGTTCTTC. This translates into CASSPTGQGRNEQFF. The genes are TRBV7-2 and TRBJ2-1; TRBD1 agrees at 10 bases. The germline V gene has CDR1 SGHTA and CDR2 FQGNSA. V lost 5 bases to trimming and J lost 7 bases; unmatched junction nucleotides: 8. There are 15 residues in the CDR3.

This clonotype was detected only once. This chain uses TRBV12-3 or TRBV12-4 with TRBJ2-7; 12 positions match TRBD1. The CDR3 covers 15 residues. J gave up 6 bases and V 5 bases, and 8 bases lay outside the gene matches. The CDR3 spells CASSLEGTGGFEQYF. The CDR3 region has the DNA TGTGCCAGCAGTCTTGAGGGGACAGGGGGCTTCGAGCAGTACTTC.

This clonotype was seen more than once but under ten times. The gene calls are TRBV5-1 and TRBJ2-7, with 12 positions matching TRBD2. V dropped 5 bases and J dropped 2; count of bases not matched to a gene: 5. CDR3 length: 15 amino acids. Germline CDR1 and CDR2: SGHRS and YFSETQ. The CDR3 sequence is CASREGLAGTYEQYV. The CDR3 bases are TGCGCCAGCAGGGAGGGACTAGCGGGTACCTACGAGCAGTACGTC.